Described below is a single TCR beta chain sequence and its context. Its matching antigen is unknown. This entry comes from a study of vaccination effects on CD4 cells after COVID-19. Study-level information: Either the BNT162b2 or mRNA-1273 vaccine was given to participants in two doses.

Notes on the study in general: Vaccine-induced clones in healthy vaccinees cross-reacted with common cold coronaviruses in only 1 of 255 cases.

Produced via immunoSEQ multiplex PCR; TCRdb's table is partial and in-frame only. This sample yields some 69,000 clones, of which 65% to 85% are seen a single time; roughly 2.9% belongs to the top ten. Ahead of sequencing, the ViraFEST assay grew antigen-specific CD4+ T cells using viral peptide pools. When around 9 days of culture had elapsed, CD4+ T cells were isolated. None of the vaccinated had previously contracted SARS-CoV-2, and their nucleocapsid antibodies tested negative. Cultures used under 2.5 million PBMC per well, 9 to 10 IU/ml IL-2 and about 10 ug/ml peptides. Half the medium was replaced with IL-2 medium on days 3 and 7. The source material was CD4+ T cells from PBMCs cultured with HCoV-NL63 spike peptides, sampled before COVID-19 vaccination. The receptor was derived from a human donor who received a COVID-19 vaccine.

The CDR3 DNA sequence: TGTGCCAGTAGGGACAGGACTAATGAAAAACTGTTTTTT. Residues: CASRDRTNEKLFF. The chain links TRBV19 to TRBJ1-4; TRBD1 agrees at 7 bases. V shed 6 bases and J 2 bases; nucleotides not matched to a gene: 0. In germline, CDR1 is LNHDA, CDR2 SQIVND (reference sequence). The CDR3 length is 13 residues.